The present T cell receptor (beta chain) was sequenced within a study of control samples from healthy donors and cancer patients. Using immunoSEQ multiplex PCR, the repertoire was profiled, and TCRdb retains in-frame clones only, with some absent. The sample lists about 100,000 clones, about 90% occurring once. This clone was counted a few times. The V segment lost 7 bases and the J segment 6 bases; nucleotides outside the gene matches: 16. The CDR3 totals 16 residues. The germline V gene has CDR1 LNHDA and CDR2 SQIVND (reference sequence). The chain uses TRBV19 and TRBJ1-2, with 8 nucleotides matching TRBD1. The sequenced sample consisted of blood. This receptor was taken from a woman in her forties or fifties in good health. The CDR3 here is CASIRGPQGALDGYTF. CDR3 DNA: TGTGCCAGTATTCGGGGGCCCCAGGGGGCGCTGGATGGCTACACCTTC.